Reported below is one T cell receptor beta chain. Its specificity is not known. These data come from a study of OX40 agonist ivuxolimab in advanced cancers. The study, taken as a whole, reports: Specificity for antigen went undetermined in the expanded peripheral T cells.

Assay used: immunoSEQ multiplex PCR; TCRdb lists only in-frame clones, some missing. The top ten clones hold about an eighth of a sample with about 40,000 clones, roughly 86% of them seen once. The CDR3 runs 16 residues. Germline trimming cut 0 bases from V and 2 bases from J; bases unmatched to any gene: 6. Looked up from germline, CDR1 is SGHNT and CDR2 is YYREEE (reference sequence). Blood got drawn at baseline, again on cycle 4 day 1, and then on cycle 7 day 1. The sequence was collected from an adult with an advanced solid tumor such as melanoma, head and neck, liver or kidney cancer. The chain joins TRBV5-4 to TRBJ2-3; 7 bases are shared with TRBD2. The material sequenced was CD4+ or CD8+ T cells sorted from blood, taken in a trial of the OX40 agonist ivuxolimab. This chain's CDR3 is CASSLGPGGDTDTQYF. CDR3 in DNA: TGTGCCAGCAGCTTGGGCCCGGGGGGAGACACAGATACGCAGTATTTT.